These 32 T cell receptor beta chains came from one sample sequenced in a study of cytomegalovirus exposure and HLA in healthy donors. TCRdb's table, derived via immunoSEQ multiplex PCR, lists solely in-frame clones and lacks some. The data show approximately 180,000 clones, roughly 83% seen once. Sequences were obtained from PBMCs. The receptors derive from a woman aged 18-29 years in good health and CMV-seronegative.

This clone occurred a few times. The chain recombines TRBV11-2 with TRBJ2-1; 9 bases line up with TRBD1. There are 13 residues in the CDR3. The germline gives CDR1 SGHAT, CDR2 FQNNGV. Trimming cost V 4 bases and J 9 bases; bases outside gene matches: 4. CDR3 in DNA: TGTGCCAGCAGCTCCGGGACAGGGAGTGAGCAGTTCTTC. Translating gives CASSSGTGSEQFF.

This rearrangement joins TRBV4-1 to TRBJ2-7, with a weak D call TRBD2 (6 bases). Germline V gene sequence: CDR1 MGHRA, CDR2 YSYEKL. This CDR3 contains 15 residues. V lost 3 bases to trimming and J lost 2 bases, with 14 bases between them. CDR3 coding DNA: TGCGCCAGCAGCCAGACAAGGGACTGGGCCTACGAGCAGTACTTC. The encoded protein is CASSQTRDWAYEQYF.

A remark on this clone: The same CDR3 also results from other DNA sequences found in this sample. The V gene is TRBV2, the J gene TRBJ1-3; D is unclear. The V end lost 3 bases, the J end lost 4 bases, and 10 bases lay between the germline ends. This CDR3 is built from 14 residues. Germline CDR1 is SNHLY and CDR2 is FYNNEI. The CDR3 loop reads CASSEGRSGNTIYF. The CDR3 nucleotides read TGTGCCAGCAGTGAGGGCAGATCGGGAAACACCATATATTTT.

The V and J genes are TRBV5-1 and TRBJ2-3, with D tentatively TRBD2 (7 bases). In germline, CDR1 is SGHRS, CDR2 YFSETQ. The V and J ends lost 0 bases and 4 bases respectively, with 18 bases between them. This CDR3 spans 17 amino acids. The CDR3 coding sequence is TGCGCCAGCAGCTTGGCCGTCCGAGGGGGGGTGTCAGATACGCAGTATTTT. It codes for CASSLAVRGGVSDTQYF.

The chain employs TRBV27 and TRBJ2-3; D call uncertain. The germline V gene has CDR1 MNHEY and CDR2 SMNVEV (reference sequence). This CDR3 has 12 residues. Trimming stripped 2 bases from V and 4 bases from J, with 4 bases between. The CDR3 is CASSLGPDTQYF. The CDR3 DNA is TGTGCCAGCAGTTTAGGGCCAGATACGCAGTATTTT.

The CDR3 spells CASSSSTGMGETQYF. In DNA form, the CDR3 reads TGTGCCAGCAGTTCGTCTACAGGGATGGGGGAGACCCAGTACTTC. V usage is TRBV2 and J usage is TRBJ2-5, with a tentative D call TRBD1 (6 bases). Germline CDR1 and CDR2: SNHLY and FYNNEI. Between the trimmed V and J ends, which lost 5 bases and 5 bases, there was a span of 18 bases. This CDR3 is 15 amino acids long.

The chain combines TRBV18 with TRBJ1-3; a weak D match, TRBD1 (6 bases). Trimming pared 3 bases from V and 5 bases from J, leaving 11 bases between. This CDR3 has 14 residues. In germline, CDR1 is KGHSH, CDR2 LQKENI. The CDR3 is CASSPGTPRNTIYF. For the CDR3, the DNA is TGTGCCAGCTCACCCGGGACACCCAGAAACACCATATATTTT.

This chain connects TRBV5-8 to TRBJ2-1; the match to TRBD2 covers 8 bases. This CDR3 region has 17 residues. The J segment lost 2 bases and the V segment lost 7 bases, leaving 14 bases of the junction unmatched. CDR1 is SGHTS and CDR2 is YDEGEE in the germline V gene. The CDR3, as DNA: TGTGCCAGCCCTAAACCCAAGGGCGGGAGGACCTACAATGAGCAGTTCTTC. Translation gives CASPKPKGGRTYNEQFF.

This clone was found once. This sequence joins TRBV25-1 and TRBJ2-5, with D perhaps matching TRBD2 (6 bases). The V gene lost 0 bases and the J gene lost 7 bases, with 12 bases spanning the gap. This CDR3 has 14 residues. Germline V gives CDR1 MGHDK, CDR2 SYGVNS. This chain's CDR3 is CASSEYVLGGTQYF. The CDR3, as DNA: TGTGCCAGCAGTGAATATGTCCTCGGGGGGACCCAGTACTTC.

This chain joins TRBV13 and TRBJ2-1; TRBD2 matches at 9 bases. Germline trimming cut 0 bases from V and 4 bases from J; bases unmatched to any gene: 7. This CDR3 comprises 17 residues. Germline V lookup: CDR1 PRHDT, CDR2 FYEKMQ (reference sequence). The DNA of the CDR3 is TGTGCCAGCAGCTTAGGAATGGCTAGCGGGGCTTACAATGAGCAGTTCTTC. The encoded protein is CASSLGMASGAYNEQFF.

This rearrangement joins TRBV9 to TRBJ2-3; D may be TRBD2 (5 bases). This CDR3 contains 13 residues. Looked up from germline, CDR1 is SGDLS and CDR2 is YYNGEE. V lost 0 bases, J lost 10 bases, and 12 bases lay in between. CDR3 loop: CASSVGGRGAQYF. The CDR3 bases are TGTGCCAGCAGCGTAGGTGGGAGAGGTGCGCAGTATTTT. Full variable domain (outside the CDR3, taken from reference TRBV9 and TRBJ2-3): DSGVTQTPKHLITATGQRVTLRCSPRSGDLSVYWYQQSLDQGLQFLIQYYNGEERAKGNILERFSAQQFPDLHSELNLSSLELGDSALYFCASSVGGRGAQYFGPGTRLTVL.

The V and J genes are TRBV4-2 and TRBJ1-1; the D is unclear. In germline, CDR1 is LGHNA, CDR2 YNFKEQ. The CDR3 sequence is 18 residues long. V was clipped by 1 base and J by 3 bases, with 21 bases between them. The CDR3 coding sequence is TGTGCCAGCAGCCAAGTCCTCCAACCGAGGGCTCAGGACACTGAAGCTTTCTTT. Translation gives CASSQVLQPRAQDTEAFF.

The gene calls are TRBV6-5 and TRBJ1-2; no definite D call. V was shortened by 4 bases and J by 3 bases, with 15 bases between the two germline ends. The CDR3 loop spans 15 amino acids. Germline values: CDR1 MNHEY, CDR2 SVGAGI. DNA for the CDR3: TGTGCCAGCAGTTCTAGCAGACTTCCCTACTATGGCTACACCTTC. Its protein product is CASSSSRLPYYGYTF.

V is TRBV19 and J is TRBJ1-3, with unresolved D. CDR3 length: 20 residues. Between the trimmed V and J ends, which lost 3 bases and 0 bases, there was a span of 24 bases. CDR1 and CDR2 (germline): LNHDA, SQIVND (reference sequence). The CDR3 is CASSINQRWGGKDSGNTIYF. DNA of the CDR3: TGTGCCAGTAGTATCAACCAACGTTGGGGAGGGAAAGACTCTGGAAACACCATATATTTT.

J is TRBJ1-6 and V is TRBV5-6, with D possibly matching TRBD1 (6 bases). The germline V gene encodes CDR1 SGHDT and CDR2 YYEEEE. The CDR3 totals 14 residues. Deletions cut 2 bases from V and 5 bases from J, with 8 bases between. This CDR3 is CASSLGGDNSPLHF. The CDR3 nucleotides read TGTGCCAGCAGCTTAGGGGGGGATAATTCACCCCTCCACTTT.

This clone came up once. A read error may account for a junction end that differs from germline. The genes are TRBV15 and TRBJ2-1, with unresolved D. Looked up from germline, CDR1 is LNHNV and CDR2 is YYDKDF (reference sequence). The CDR3 runs 17 residues. In DNA form, the CDR3 reads TGTGCCACCAGCGGAGAACGAAGCGCCTACTCCTACAATGAGCAGTTCTTC. It yields the protein CATSGERSAYSYNEQFF. Together with reference TRBV15 and TRBJ2-1, the CDR3 gives the full variable domain: DAMVIQNPRYQVTQFGKPVTLSCSQTLNHNVMYWYQQKSSQAPKLLFHYYDKDFNNEADTPDNFQSRRPNTSFCFLDIRSPGLGDTAMYLCATSGERSAYSYNEQFFGPGTRLTVL.

The table lists this clone with a count of one. This chain uses TRBV11-2 with TRBJ1-6; no firm D call. This CDR3 region has 16 residues. Germline assignment: CDR1 SGHAT and CDR2 FQNNGV. Trimming left V 5 bases short and J 0 bases short, with 11 bases between. Here the CDR3 DNA reads TGTGCCAGCAGCCCCCCACTTAGCTCCTATAATTCACCCCTCCACTTT. It codes for CASSPPLSSYNSPLHF.

The V gene is TRBV5-1, the J gene TRBJ2-5, with D maybe TRBD1 (6 bases). V gave up 3 bases and J gave up 7 bases, with 19 bases separating them. Germline CDR1 SGHRS, CDR2 YFSETQ. The CDR3 has 15 amino acids. The CDR3: CASSSTSEGRGTQYF. As DNA, the CDR3 is TGCGCCAGCAGCTCGACCTCAGAGGGCAGGGGGACCCAGTACTTC.

V gene TRBV2 combines with J gene TRBJ2-7; 9 positions agree with TRBD2. The V gene's germline CDR1 is SNHLY and CDR2 FYNNEI. V trimming: 7 bases; J trimming: 3 bases; junction bases outside the gene matches: 7. This CDR3 has 14 residues. The CDR3 DNA follows: TGTGCCAGCATGGTGACTAGCGGCTACTACGAGCAGTACTTC. This gives the protein CASMVTSGYYEQYF.

This clone has a handful of counts. V gene TRBV4-1 combines with J gene TRBJ2-7, with D tentatively TRBD2 (6 bases). V was trimmed by 5 bases and J by 7 bases, leaving 9 bases between them. The CDR3 has 11 amino acids. Germline V gene lookup returns CDR1 MGHRA and CDR2 YSYEKL. The CDR3 region is CASSTGTEQYF. The CDR3 DNA sequence: TGCGCCAGCAGCACCGGGACTGAGCAGTACTTC.

The gene calls are TRBV19 and TRBJ2-7, with D maybe TRBD2 (5 bases). V was cut by 2 bases and J by 3 bases, with 14 bases left in between. CDR1 and CDR2 (germline): LNHDA, SQIVND (reference sequence). The CDR3 runs 15 residues. CDR3 in amino acids: CASSIKPGSHYEQYF. The CDR3 DNA reads TGTGCCAGTAGTATAAAACCGGGATCACACTACGAGCAGTACTTC.

J is TRBJ1-1 and V is TRBV5-6; D is possibly TRBD1 (5 bases). The germline V gene encodes CDR1 SGHDT and CDR2 YYEEEE. CDR3 size: 15 residues. V was trimmed by 0 bases and J by 1 base, leaving 10 bases between them. The CDR3 reads CASSLAGGTNTEAFF. For the CDR3, the DNA is TGTGCCAGCAGCTTGGCGGGAGGGACGAACACTGAAGCTTTCTTT.

The chain is built from TRBV6-5 and TRBJ2-7; 9 nucleotides match TRBD2. The V and J ends lost 8 bases and 9 bases, in that order; junction bases with no gene match: 8. CDR3 length equals 12 residues. Germline CDR1 is MNHEY and CDR2 is SVGAGI. CDR3 loop: CASGSGGMRQYF. The DNA for the CDR3 is TGTGCCAGCGGAAGCGGGGGGATGAGGCAGTACTTC.

The chain carries TRBV5-1 and TRBJ2-3; TRBD2 is a possible D gene (5 bases). Per germline, CDR1 SGHRS and CDR2 YFSETQ. V dropped 0 bases and J dropped 6 bases, with 11 bases sitting between them. The CDR3 loop spans 14 amino acids. CDR3 in amino acids: CASSLGELGDTQYF. As DNA, the CDR3 is TGCGCCAGCAGCTTGGGTGAACTAGGGGATACGCAGTATTTT.

This clone was observed many times. This chain links TRBV18 with TRBJ1-2; unclear D gene. CDR1 is KGHSH and CDR2 is LQKENI in the germline V gene. Trimming stripped 6 bases from V and 0 bases from J, with 11 bases between. This CDR3 has 14 residues. DNA for the CDR3: TGTGCCAGCTCCCGTGGCGGGGCTAACTATGGCTACACCTTC. It yields the protein CASSRGGANYGYTF.

The CDR3, as DNA: TGTGCCAGCAGCTTCGCGCGGCCACTTTACACCGGGGAGCTGTTTTTT. This sequence encodes CASSFARPLYTGELFF. V gene TRBV5-6 combines with J gene TRBJ2-2; unclear D gene. Germline assignment: CDR1 SGHDT and CDR2 YYEEEE. The CDR3 consists of 16 residues. The V end lost 2 bases, the J end lost 3 bases, and 14 bases lay between the germline ends.

V and J are TRBV28 and TRBJ1-2, with TRBD1 identical over 7 bases. This CDR3 has 13 amino acids. CDR1 is MDHEN and CDR2 is SYDVKM in the germline V gene. J gave up 2 bases and V 6 bases, and 3 bases lay outside the gene matches. CDR3 in amino acids: CASSPDRNYGYTF. The CDR3 region has the DNA TGTGCCAGCAGCCCGGACAGGAACTATGGCTACACCTTC.

This clone was seen just once. V gene TRBV6-5 combines with J gene TRBJ1-2, with unresolved D. V was trimmed by 4 bases and J by 4 bases, leaving 16 bases between them. CDR3 size: 15 residues. Per the germline V gene, CDR1 is MNHEY and CDR2 is SVGAGI. The CDR3 DNA reads TGTGCCAGCAGTTTTTTCGGGAGTAGCCTCTATGGCTACACCTTC. Amino acids: CASSFFGSSLYGYTF.

This chain joins TRBV10-3 and TRBJ2-5; D is unresolved. This CDR3 comprises 13 residues. V lost 6 bases and J lost 3, with 11 bases in between. Germline loops: CDR1 ENHRY, CDR2 SYGVKD. The CDR3 region is CAISPEAKETQYF. The CDR3 DNA sequence: TGTGCCATCAGCCCTGAGGCTAAAGAGACCCAGTACTTC.

This clone has only one observation. The chain couples TRBV4-1 to TRBJ2-3; 7 nucleotides agree with TRBD1. J lost 0 bases, V lost 4 bases, and 10 bases had no gene match. This CDR3 comprises 17 residues. Germline lookup yields CDR1 MGHRA and CDR2 YSYEKL. Here the CDR3 reads CASSPPGGKASTDTQYF. CDR3 sequence (DNA): TGCGCCAGCAGCCCCCCAGGGGGAAAAGCTAGCACAGATACGCAGTATTTT.

The rearrangement links TRBV30 to TRBJ2-6; TRBD1 aligns across 10 bases. CDR1 GTSNPN and CDR2 SVGIG come from the germline V gene (reference sequence). This CDR3 spans 16 amino acids. The trim removed 7 bases at V and 3 bases at J, leaving 9 bases unmatched. The CDR3 DNA reads as TGTGCCTTGGACGAGACAGGGGGCGGTGGGGCCAACGTCCTGACTTTC. Its translation: CALDETGGGGANVLTF.

V is TRBV2 and J is TRBJ1-1; D is perhaps TRBD1 (5 bases). The V gene lost 3 bases and the J gene lost 4 bases, with 15 bases spanning the gap. The V gene's germline CDR1 is SNHLY and CDR2 FYNNEI. The CDR3 spans 15 residues. CDR3 sequence: CASSDPGGGITEAFF. CDR3 nucleotides: TGTGCCAGCAGTGACCCTGGGGGAGGGATCACTGAAGCTTTCTTT.